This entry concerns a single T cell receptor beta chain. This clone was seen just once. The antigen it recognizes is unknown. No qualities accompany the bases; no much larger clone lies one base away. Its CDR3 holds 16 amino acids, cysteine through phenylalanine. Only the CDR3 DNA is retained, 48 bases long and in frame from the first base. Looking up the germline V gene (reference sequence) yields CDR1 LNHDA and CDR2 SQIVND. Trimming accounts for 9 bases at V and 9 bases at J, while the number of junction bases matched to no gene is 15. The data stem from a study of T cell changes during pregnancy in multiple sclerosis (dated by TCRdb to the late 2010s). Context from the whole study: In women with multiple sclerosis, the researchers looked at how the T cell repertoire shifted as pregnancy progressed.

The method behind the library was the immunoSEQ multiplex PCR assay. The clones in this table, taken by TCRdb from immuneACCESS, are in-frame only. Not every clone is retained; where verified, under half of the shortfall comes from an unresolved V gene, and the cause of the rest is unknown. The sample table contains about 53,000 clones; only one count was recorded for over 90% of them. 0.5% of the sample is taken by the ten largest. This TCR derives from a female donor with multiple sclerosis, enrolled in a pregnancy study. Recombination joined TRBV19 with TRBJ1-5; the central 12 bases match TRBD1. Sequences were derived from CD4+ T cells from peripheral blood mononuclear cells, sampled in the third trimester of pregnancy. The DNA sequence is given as TGTGCCAGACAGAACGCCGGGACAGGGGGCATCAGGCCCCAGCATTTT. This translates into CARQNAGTGGIRPQHF.